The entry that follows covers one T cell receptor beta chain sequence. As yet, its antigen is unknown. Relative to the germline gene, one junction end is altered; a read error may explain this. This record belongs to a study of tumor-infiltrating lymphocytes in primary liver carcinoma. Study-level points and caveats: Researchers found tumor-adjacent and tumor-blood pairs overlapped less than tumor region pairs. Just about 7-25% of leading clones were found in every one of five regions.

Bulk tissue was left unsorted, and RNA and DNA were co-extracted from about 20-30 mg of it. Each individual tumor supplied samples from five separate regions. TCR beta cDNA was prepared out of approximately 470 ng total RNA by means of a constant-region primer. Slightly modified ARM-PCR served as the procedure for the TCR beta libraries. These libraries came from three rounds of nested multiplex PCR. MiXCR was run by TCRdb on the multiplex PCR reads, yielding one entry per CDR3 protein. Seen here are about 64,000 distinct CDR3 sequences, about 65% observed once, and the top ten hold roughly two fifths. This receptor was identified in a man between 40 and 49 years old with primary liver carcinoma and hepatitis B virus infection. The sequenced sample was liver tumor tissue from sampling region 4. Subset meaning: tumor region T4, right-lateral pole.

The CDR3 DNA sequence: TGCGCCAACAGCCACACAGTAACTAATGAAAAACTGTTTTTC. Encoded protein: CANSHTVTNEKLFF. The V call is TRBV4-1, the J call TRBJ1-4; D is unclear. This CDR3 comprises 14 residues. Germline CDR1 reads MGHRA; CDR2 reads YSYEKL.